This T cell receptor (beta chain) comes out of a study of CD4+ T cells in melanoma. This clone was seen more than once but under ten times. Method: immunoSEQ multiplex PCR; TCRdb's copy keeps in-frame clones and lacks some. The table lists about 9,000 clones, 71% of them singletons, with approximately 16% in the top ten. The germline gives CDR1 SEHNR, CDR2 FQNEAQ (reference sequence). The CDR3 has 14 amino acids. Between the trimmed V and J ends, which lost 5 bases and 8 bases, there was a span of 13 bases. Sequenced material: cells from a culture (not recorded whether cultured in vitro). The chain joins TRBV7-9 to TRBJ1-6; possible D gene TRBD1, 6 bases. The TCR comes from a human donor with melanoma. The CDR3 nucleotides read TGTGCCAGCAGCAGGACAGACGTGGATTCACCCCTCCACTTT. This codes for CASSRTDVDSPLHF.